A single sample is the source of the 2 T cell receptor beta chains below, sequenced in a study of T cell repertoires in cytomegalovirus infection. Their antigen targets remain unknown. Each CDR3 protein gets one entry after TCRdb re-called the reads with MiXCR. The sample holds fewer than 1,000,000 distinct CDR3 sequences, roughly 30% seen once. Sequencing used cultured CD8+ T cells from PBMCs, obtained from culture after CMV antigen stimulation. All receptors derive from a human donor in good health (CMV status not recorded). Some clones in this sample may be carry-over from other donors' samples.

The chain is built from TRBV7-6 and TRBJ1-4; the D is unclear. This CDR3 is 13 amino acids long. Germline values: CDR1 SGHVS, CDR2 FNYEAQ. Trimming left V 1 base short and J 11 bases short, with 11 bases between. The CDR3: CASSLGVRDKLFF. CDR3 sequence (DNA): TGTGCCAGCAGCTTAGGAGTTCGGGATAAACTGTTTTTT.

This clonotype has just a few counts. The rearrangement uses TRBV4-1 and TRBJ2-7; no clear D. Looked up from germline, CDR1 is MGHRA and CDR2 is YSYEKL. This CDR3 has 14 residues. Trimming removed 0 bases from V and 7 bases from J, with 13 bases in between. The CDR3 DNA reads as TGCGCCAGCAGCCAAGAGATGTTAGTGGGGGAGCAGTACGTC. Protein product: CASSQEMLVGEQYV.